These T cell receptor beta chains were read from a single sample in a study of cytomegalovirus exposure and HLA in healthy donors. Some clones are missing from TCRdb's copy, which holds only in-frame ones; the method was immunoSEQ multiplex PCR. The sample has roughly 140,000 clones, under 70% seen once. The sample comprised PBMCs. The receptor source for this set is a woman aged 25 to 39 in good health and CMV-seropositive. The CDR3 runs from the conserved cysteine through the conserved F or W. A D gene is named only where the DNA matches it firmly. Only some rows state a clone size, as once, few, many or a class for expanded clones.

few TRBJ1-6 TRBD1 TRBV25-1 TGTGCCAGCAGTCCAACAGGGGGAGATTCACCCCTCCACTTT CASSPTGGDSPLHF
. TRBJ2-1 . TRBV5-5 TGTGCCAGCAGCTTGAACGTCCCGGGGAGCTCCTACAATGAGCAGTTCTTC CASSLNVPGSSYNEQFF
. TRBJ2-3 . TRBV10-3 TGTGCCATCAGTGAGTCGGTCCAGGGCCAGCGCACAGATACGCAGTATTTT CAISESVQGQRTDTQYF
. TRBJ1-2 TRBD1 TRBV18 TGTGCCAGCTCGTCTTGGGGGACAGCCTATGGCTACACCTTC CASSSWGTAYGYTF
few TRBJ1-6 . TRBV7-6 TGTGCCAGCAGCTTTGGCTCTGGGAGGAGCTCCTATAATTCACCCCTCCACTTT CASSFGSGRSSYNSPLHF
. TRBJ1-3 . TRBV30 TGTGCCTGGGGCTTACGCTCTGGAAACACCATATATTTT CAWGLRSGNTIYF
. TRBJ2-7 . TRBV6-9 TGTGCCAGCAGTTATTTTACAAACGAGCAGTACTTC CASSYFTNEQYF
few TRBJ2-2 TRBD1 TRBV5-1 TGCGCCAGCAGCTTGGAGGGGACAGGTAACACCGGGGAGCTGTTTTTT CASSLEGTGNTGELFF
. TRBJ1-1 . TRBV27 TGTGCCAGCAGTTTAGCGACGAACAGGGAGAACACTGAAGCTTTCTTT CASSLATNRENTEAFF
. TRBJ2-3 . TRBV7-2 TGTGCCAGCAGCTTAGGAGCAGCGATCACAGATACGCAGTATTTT CASSLGAAITDTQYF
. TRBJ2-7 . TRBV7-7 TGTGCTAGCAGCTTGGGAACAGGGTCCCCCTACGAGCAGTACTTC CASSLGTGSPYEQYF
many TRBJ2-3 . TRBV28 TGTGCCAGCAGTGAGGAGCGCCGGGACTGGAATACAGATACGCAGTATTTT CASSEERRDWNTDTQYF
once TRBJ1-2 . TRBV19 TGTGCCAGTAGTAGGGGAGCTAACTATGGCTACACCTTC CASSRGANYGYTF
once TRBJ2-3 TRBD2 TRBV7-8 TGTGCCAGCAGCTTAGGCCTAGCGGGGGTTACAGATACGCAGTATTTT CASSLGLAGVTDTQYF
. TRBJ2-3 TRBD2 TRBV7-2 TGTGCCAGCAGCTTAGCGTATGGGACGGGGGGAGATACGCAGTATTTT CASSLAYGTGGDTQYF
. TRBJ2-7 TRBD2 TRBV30 TGTGCCTGGAAAAGGGGTAGGACTAGCGGGGGTCGAGGCTACGAGCAGTACTTC CAWKRGRTSGGRGYEQYF
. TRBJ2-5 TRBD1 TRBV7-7 TGTGCTAGCAGCTCGACAGGGGCAGAGACCCAGTACTTC CASSSTGAETQYF
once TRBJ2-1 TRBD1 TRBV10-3 TGTGCCATCAGAGAACAGGGGGCGGGCGAGCAGTTCTTC CAIREQGAGEQFF
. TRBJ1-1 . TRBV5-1 TGCGCCAGCAGCTTGGCGGGGGGTGTGGACACTGAAGCTTTCTTT CASSLAGGVDTEAFF
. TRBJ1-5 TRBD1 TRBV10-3 TGTGCCATCAGCTCCGGACAGGGTATCGATGGCAATCAGCCCCAGCATTTT CAISSGQGIDGNQPQHF
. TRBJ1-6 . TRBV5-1 TGCGCCAGCAGCTTCCTAAATTCACCCCTCCACTTT CASSFLNSPLHF
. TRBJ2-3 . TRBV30 TGTGCCTGGAGTGTACAGGGTGGAGATACGCAGTATTTT CAWSVQGGDTQYF
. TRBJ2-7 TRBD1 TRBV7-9 TGTGCCAGCAGCTTAGAAAAGACAGGGGGCACCTACGAGCAGTACTTC CASSLEKTGGTYEQYF
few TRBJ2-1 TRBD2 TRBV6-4 TGTGCCAGCAGTGACACTGGCGGGAGGGTCGCGGGTGAGCAGTTCTTC CASSDTGGRVAGEQFF
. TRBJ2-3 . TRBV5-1 TGCGCCAGCAGCGTTGACACGCTCACAGATACGCAGTATTTT CASSVDTLTDTQYF
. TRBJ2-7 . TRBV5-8 TGTGCCAGCAGCTCCCCGGCGCGGACAGTAAATTTTTTCTACGAGCAGTACTTC CASSSPARTVNFFYEQYF
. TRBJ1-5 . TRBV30 TGTGCCTGGAGTGAACAAAATAGCAATCAGCCCCAGCATTTT CAWSEQNSNQPQHF
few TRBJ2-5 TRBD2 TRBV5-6 TGTGCCAGCAGCACGGGACTAGTAATCATTGGGACCCAGTACTTC CASSTGLVIIGTQYF
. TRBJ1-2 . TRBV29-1 TGCAGCGTTGGTCCCTTACTCAGGGATAACTATGGCTACACCTTC CSVGPLLRDNYGYTF
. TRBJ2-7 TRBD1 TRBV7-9 TGTGCCAGCGCGGGGAGGGGACAGGGTGGAGAGCAGTACTTC CASAGRGQGGEQYF
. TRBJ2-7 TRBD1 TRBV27 TGTGCCAGCAGTTTATTACGAGGGGACAGCCAAAGCCCCTACGAGCAGTACTTC CASSLLRGDSQSPYEQYF
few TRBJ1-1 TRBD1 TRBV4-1 TGCGCCAGCAGCGATAGGGACAGGCCTGAAGCTTTCTTT CASSDRDRPEAFF
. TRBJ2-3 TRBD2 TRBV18 TGTGCCAGCTCCTCGGGACTAGCGGGGGTAGGAGATACGCAGTATTTT CASSSGLAGVGDTQYF
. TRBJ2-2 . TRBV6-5 TGTGCCAGCAGCATATCCGCAGGTTTATCCGGGGAGCTGTTTTTT CASSISAGLSGELFF
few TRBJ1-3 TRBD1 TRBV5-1 TGCGCCAGCAGCCCCAGACAGGGCGACACCATATATTTT CASSPRQGDTIYF
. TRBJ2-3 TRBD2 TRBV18 TGTGCCAGCTCACCAAAGGCTAGCGGGACCGGTGATACGCAGTATTTT CASSPKASGTGDTQYF
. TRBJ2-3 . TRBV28 TGTGCCAGCAGTTTGCGGACAGAAGGTCCTTACACAGATACGCAGTATTTT CASSLRTEGPYTDTQYF
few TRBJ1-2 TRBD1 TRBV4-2 TGTGCCAGCAGCCAAGATTGGGGACAGAGCGTTCATGATGGCTACACCTTC CASSQDWGQSVHDGYTF
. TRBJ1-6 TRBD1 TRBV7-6 TGTGCCAGCAGCTCGAGGCCGGGACAGGGGGCTCGAGGATCACCCCTCCACTTT CASSSRPGQGARGSPLHF
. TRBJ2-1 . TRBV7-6 TGTGCCAGCAGCTATGCAGGAGGGCGAAATGAGCAGTTCTTC CASSYAGGRNEQFF
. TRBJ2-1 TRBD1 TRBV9 TGTGCCAGCAGCGCTGTGACCGGGACAGGGGGCTTCCTAGGCTACAATGAGCAGTTCTTC CASSAVTGTGGFLGYNEQFF
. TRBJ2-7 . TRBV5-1 TGCGCCAGCAGCTTCAAACGAGGCGACGAGCAGTACTTC CASSFKRGDEQYF